This T cell receptor (beta chain) comes out of a study of T cells in Graves' hyperthyroidism and ophthalmopathy (dated by TCRdb to 2018 to 2020). Context from the whole study: Peripheral blood was collected at initial diagnosis, before any treatment. A discovery cohort of about 96 patients, approximately 45 with Graves' ophthalmopathy and roughly 59 with stable Graves' hyperthyroidism, was used to find distinguishing TCR V-J signatures. Whether ophthalmopathy could be predicted prospectively was tested in an independent validation cohort made up of 18 to 20 hyperthyroidism patients plus 17 patients who later progressed to ophthalmopathy. The 95 to 100 discovery patients were randomly divided into training and test sets at a 7:3 ratio. In roughly six Graves' hyperthyroidism patients, the study also compared T-cell repertoires from thyroid tissue with T-cell repertoires from blood. Once sampling was done, hyperthyroidism patients were given methimazole at a starting dose of 30 mg daily, whereas ophthalmopathy patients were given high-dose intravenous methylprednisolone. The paper describes TCR Vbeta CDR3 sequencing of 135 peripheral blood samples, made up of some 42 ophthalmopathy patients, roughly 72 hyperthyroidism patients and some 17 progressor patients.

Results the study describes overall, beyond this receptor: No statistical method was used to set the sample size in advance, and investigators knew the group allocation. In validation, the model predicted progression to ophthalmopathy with over 60% sensitivity and 72% to 75% specificity, a median of approximately 6.7 months before onset. Most expanded thyroid clonotypes (frequency above 0.001) were also found in blood, which suggests that blood repertoires may mirror thyroid immune responses. In cross-validation, a model built on a 13 V-J signature told ophthalmopathy apart from stable hyperthyroidism with 85% to 90% sensitivity and roughly 81% specificity, and in testing the same model reached 80%/75%.

Ophthalmopathy patients had moderately to severely active disease, with a Clinical Activity Score of 3 or more, a NOSPECS grade of 4 or more, and a disease duration of less than 3 months. Patients with uncontrolled infections, other autoimmune diseases, pregnancy or lactation were excluded. Diagnoses were based on clinical symptoms, serum thyroxine and TRAb, thyroid ultrasound and orbital computed tomography. PBMCs were separated from roughly 10 ml of fresh peripheral blood using Ficoll-Paque density gradient centrifugation. Total RNA was extracted using Trizol reagent, and RNA quality was assessed on an Agilent 2100 Bioanalyzer. The TCR beta CDR3 regions were amplified from RNA transcripts. A first-round RT-PCR of the TCR CDR3 used the HTBI primer set with the Qiagen OneStep RT-PCR kit. Libraries were constructed in a second round of multiplex PCR, after which size selection and purification were performed. Sequencing of the libraries was done on an Illumina HiSeq2000 using paired-end 100 bp reads. Concerning the study's data processing: Raw data were processed with SOAPnuke, discarding reads with adapters, uncalled bases, mean Phred below 15, or no exact constant-primer or identifier match. High-quality paired reads were merged using COPE v1.2.5, and each unique nucleotide sequence was defined as a clonotype. MiTCR v1.1 was used to align clonotypes to the IMGT TRBV, TRBD and TRBJ reference segments. The analysis included only V-J combinations with a frequency above 0.0001, which together covered around 99% of the repertoires. The TCS score was defined as the ratio of F50 (clonal expansion) to E x V (chaos), calculated using BLOSUM62-based TCRdist between CDR3 peptides within each V-J. Welch's t-statistics and random forest reduced around 550 V-J features to roughly 13, which were used in a naive Bayes classifier (R e1071). The public reads were reanalyzed by TCRdb: fastp trimming at Q25, MiXCR alignment, in-frame beta chains only. Each CDR3 protein gets just one entry, which takes the most common genes and DNA from the rows behind it. Here the V and J calls rest on TCRdb's processing, not on the authors' analysis. In all, the sample holds about 300,000 distinct CDR3 sequences, and about 19% of those were seen once. Together, the top ten hold approximately 35% of the sample.

Compared with germline, V lacks 4 bases and J lacks 7 bases; bases without a gene match: 15. The CDR3 sequence holds 17 residues, the cysteine and phenylalanine included. Only the CDR3 portion is preserved as DNA: 51 bases, with reading frame beginning at the first base. From the germline V gene (reference sequence), CDR1 is SGHNT and CDR2 is YYREEE. Concerning this clonotype itself: Its antigen specificity is not known. No much larger clone is present one base from it, and per-base qualities are unavailable.

Sequencing was performed on blood. Here the chain combines TRBV5-4 and TRBJ2-1, with 9 junctional bases fitting TRBD2. The source is a man between 45 and 60 years old with Graves' ophthalmopathy. The nucleotide sequence reads TGTGCCAGCAGCCCCCTCCCCTTCGCGGGAGGGCCGAATGAGCAGTTCTTC. Translation gives CASSPLPFAGGPNEQFF.